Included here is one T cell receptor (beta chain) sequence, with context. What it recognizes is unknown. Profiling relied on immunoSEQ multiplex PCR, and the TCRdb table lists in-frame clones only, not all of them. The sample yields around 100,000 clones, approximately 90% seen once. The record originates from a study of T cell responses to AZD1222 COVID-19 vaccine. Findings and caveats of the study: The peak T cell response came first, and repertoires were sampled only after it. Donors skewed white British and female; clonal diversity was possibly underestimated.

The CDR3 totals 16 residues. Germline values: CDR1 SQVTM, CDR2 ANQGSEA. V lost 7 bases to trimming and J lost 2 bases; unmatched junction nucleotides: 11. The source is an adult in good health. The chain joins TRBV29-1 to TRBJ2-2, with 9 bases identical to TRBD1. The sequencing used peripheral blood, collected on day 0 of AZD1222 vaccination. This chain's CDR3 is CSAIQGAVGNTGELFF. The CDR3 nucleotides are TGCAGCGCCATACAGGGGGCTGTCGGAAACACCGGGGAGCTGTTTTTT.